Below, 24 T cell receptor beta chains from the same sample are listed, as sequenced in a study of cytomegalovirus exposure and HLA in healthy donors. Primers: 60 Vbeta forward and 13 Jbeta reverse. Sequencing used immunoSEQ multiplex PCR; TCRdb keeps in-frame clones, though not all of them. Altogether about 76,000 clones are present, approximately 80% being singletons, with the ten largest covering 1.5% to 2%. The specimen was PBMCs. These receptors were taken from a young woman in good health and CMV-seronegative.

This sequence joins TRBV7-9 and TRBJ2-3, with TRBD2 matching 7 bases. CDR1 is SEHNR and CDR2 is FQNEAQ in the germline V gene (reference sequence). After removal of 1 base from V and 7 bases from J, the junction contained 14 bases not matched to a gene. CDR3 size: 17 residues. CDR3 loop: CASSLGAPWGGTNTQYF. The CDR3 nucleotides read TGTGCCAGCAGCTTAGGGGCCCCCTGGGGAGGGACGAATACGCAGTATTTT.

The V call is TRBV13, the J call TRBJ2-5, with a tentative D call TRBD2 (5 bases). V was cut by 0 bases and J by 0 bases, with 14 bases left in between. The CDR3 has 17 residues. In germline, CDR1 is PRHDT, CDR2 FYEKMQ (reference sequence). The CDR3 spells CASSLGWGDINQETQYF. The CDR3 DNA reads as TGTGCCAGCAGCTTAGGGTGGGGAGACATCAACCAAGAGACCCAGTACTTC.

This clone has a single count. The chain links TRBV7-9 to TRBJ2-7; 11 nucleotides agree with TRBD2. CDR1 SEHNR and CDR2 FQNEAQ come from the germline V gene (reference sequence). V gave up 3 bases and J gave up 7 bases; unmatched junction bases: 8. This CDR3 region has 15 residues. CDR3 amino acids: CASSFGLAGRVEQYF. The CDR3 DNA is TGTGCCAGCAGCTTCGGACTAGCGGGCCGGGTGGAGCAGTACTTC.

The V call is TRBV10-3, the J call TRBJ1-1; maybe TRBD1 (5 bases). V was shortened by 3 bases and J by 3 bases, with 23 bases between the two germline ends. Per the germline V gene, CDR1 is ENHRY and CDR2 is SYGVKD. This CDR3 has 18 amino acids. CDR3 nucleotide sequence: TGTGCCATCAGTGACCCGACAGCGCGGCCCCGTGGGGACACTGAAGCTTTCTTT. Protein product: CAISDPTARPRGDTEAFF.

V gene TRBV11-3 combines with J gene TRBJ2-2; D gene uncertain. The V gene's germline CDR1 is SGHNT and CDR2 YENEEA. CDR3 length equals 14 residues. V was shortened by 1 base and J by 1 base, with 4 bases between the two germline ends. DNA of the CDR3: TGTGCCAGCAGCTTAGCAGGGAACACCGGGGAGCTGTTTTTT. Protein: CASSLAGNTGELFF. Together with reference TRBV11-3 and TRBJ2-2, the CDR3 gives the full variable domain: EAGVVQSPRYKIIEKKQPVAFWCNPISGHNTLYWYLQNLGQGPELLIRYENEEAVDDSQLPKDRFSAERLKGVDSTLKIQPAELGDSAVYLCASSLAGNTGELFFGEGSRLTVL.

The chain recombines TRBV6-1 with TRBJ1-1; D gene uncertain. The CDR3 is made up of 13 amino acids. V was pared by 2 bases and J by 5 bases, with 9 bases between. CDR1 MNHNS and CDR2 SASEGT come from the germline V gene. The CDR3: CASSELLETEAFF. The CDR3 DNA follows: TGTGCCAGCAGTGAACTTTTGGAGACTGAAGCTTTCTTT.

V and J are TRBV7-2 and TRBJ2-3, with 9 bases matching TRBD2. The germline gives CDR1 SGHTA, CDR2 FQGNSA. J was trimmed by 5 bases and V by 2 bases; bases with no gene match: 5. The CDR3 runs to 15 residues. CDR3: CASSLQAGGEDTQYF. The CDR3 nucleotides are TGTGCCAGCAGCTTACAAGCGGGAGGAGAAGATACGCAGTATTTT.

This rearrangement joins TRBV4-1 to TRBJ2-7; 12 bases are a match to TRBD2. The CDR3 has 15 residues. Trimming took 1 base from V and 5 from J; bases not matched to a gene: 3. Per germline, CDR1 MGHRA and CDR2 YSYEKL. CDR3 sequence (DNA): TGCGCCAGCAGCCAAGTGGCTAGCGGGAGGGACGAGCAGTACTTC. This encodes CASSQVASGRDEQYF.

There are a few counts of this clone. This chain links TRBV9 with TRBJ2-1; 14 bases align to TRBD2. With 4 bases clipped from V and 7 bases from J, the junction kept 4 bases outside the gene matches. Per the germline V gene, CDR1 is SGDLS and CDR2 is YYNGEE. This CDR3 contains 15 residues. In nucleotides, the CDR3 is TGTGCCAGCAGCACGACTAGCGGGAGGGGGAATGAGCAGTTCTTC. This translates into CASSTTSGRGNEQFF.

The rearrangement links TRBV19 to TRBJ2-3; 8 bases agree with TRBD2. Germline CDR1 LNHDA, CDR2 SQIVND (reference sequence). This CDR3 region has 17 residues. Trimming at V came to 3 bases and at J to 2 bases, leaving 10 bases not matched to a gene. The CDR3 nucleotides are TGTGCCAGTAGTATCCGGAAGGGACTAGAGGTCACAGATACGCAGTATTTT. Translation: CASSIRKGLEVTDTQYF.

The V gene is TRBV28, the J gene TRBJ1-2; 7 bases are a match to TRBD1. J was trimmed by 4 bases and V by 5 bases; bases with no gene match: 13. The germline gives CDR1 MDHEN, CDR2 SYDVKM. CDR3 length equals 16 residues. The CDR3 region is CASSILATGAGYGYTF. DNA of the CDR3: TGTGCCAGCAGTATCCTTGCCACAGGGGCGGGCTATGGCTACACCTTC.

The chain joins TRBV6-6 to TRBJ2-5; no firm D call. Germline CDR1 and CDR2: MNHNY and SVGAGI (reference sequence). This CDR3 is 11 amino acids long. V was pared by 6 bases and J by 5 bases, with 7 bases between. CDR3 in DNA: TGTGCCAGCAGCCCCCTGGAGACCCAGTACTTC. It is translated as CASSPLETQYF.

The V gene is TRBV27, the J gene TRBJ2-1; 13 bases are a match to TRBD2. The V and J ends lost 4 bases and 9 bases, in that order; junction bases with no gene match: 9. The CDR3 contains 16 residues. Germline CDR1 is MNHEY and CDR2 is SMNVEV (reference sequence). CDR3 DNA: TGTGCCAGCAGTTCCGGACTAGCGGGAGTGAGTGTTGAGCAGTTCTTC. The encoded protein is CASSSGLAGVSVEQFF.

The chain couples TRBV5-1 to TRBJ2-7, with a tentative D call TRBD2 (5 bases). The CDR3 contains 15 residues. Trimming stripped 1 base from V and 0 bases from J, with 11 bases between. Germline V CDR1 and CDR2: SGHRS, YFSETQ. Here the CDR3 DNA reads TGCGCCAGCAGCTTGCACCGGAGGAGCTCCTACGAGCAGTACTTC. This codes for CASSLHRRSSYEQYF.

The chain is built from TRBV10-1 and TRBJ2-4, with TRBD1 matching 7 bases. Looked up from germline, CDR1 is WNHNN and CDR2 is SYGVQD (reference sequence). The CDR3 extends over 14 amino acids. The V segment lost 6 bases and the J segment 1 base; nucleotides outside the gene matches: 3. Here the CDR3 DNA reads TGCGCCAGCAGAAGACAGGGCGCCAAAAACATTCAGTACTTC. As protein: CASRRQGAKNIQYF.

The gene calls are TRBV7-2 and TRBJ1-4, with D maybe TRBD1 (6 bases). Per the germline V gene, CDR1 is SGHTA and CDR2 is FQGNSA. The CDR3 spans 15 residues. Trimming took off 1 base at V and 4 bases at J, with 10 bases between the two ends. The CDR3 region is CASSLEDSVNEKLFF. The CDR3 region has the DNA TGTGCCAGCAGCTTAGAGGACAGCGTTAATGAAAAACTGTTTTTT.

The chain employs TRBV19 and TRBJ2-7; 14 positions match TRBD2. CDR3 length: 19 amino acids. Germline CDR1 LNHDA, CDR2 SQIVND (reference sequence). V was pared by 6 bases and J by 3 bases, with 16 bases of the junction left unmatched. The CDR3 here is CASRIPGLAGVGAGYEQYF. The DNA of the CDR3 is TGTGCCAGTAGGATACCGGGACTAGCGGGAGTCGGTGCTGGCTACGAGCAGTACTTC.

The rearrangement links TRBV11-3 to TRBJ1-1; D is unclear. The germline V gene encodes CDR1 SGHNT and CDR2 YENEEA. Trimming took 1 base from V and 1 from J, leaving 16 bases between them. The CDR3 contains 17 residues. The CDR3 DNA reads TGTGCCAGCAGCTTAGGATCCGGGAGCGGGAAGAACACTGAAGCTTTCTTT. This translates into CASSLGSGSGKNTEAFF.

The chain carries TRBV7-2 and TRBJ2-5; the match to TRBD2 covers 8 bases. Germline loops: CDR1 SGHTA, CDR2 FQGNSA. This CDR3 has 14 amino acids. V lost 5 bases to trimming and J lost 5 bases; unmatched junction nucleotides: 7. The CDR3 loop is CASSRGGRGETQYF. CDR3 in DNA: TGTGCCAGCAGCCGGGGGGGCAGAGGCGAGACCCAGTACTTC.

J is TRBJ2-1 and V is TRBV7-2, with 10 bases identical to TRBD2. The CDR3 loop spans 15 amino acids. The V gene's germline CDR1 is SGHTA and CDR2 FQGNSA. J gave up 10 bases and V 1 base, and 7 bases lay outside the gene matches. Here the CDR3 reads CASSLGLLAGDEQFF. Here the CDR3 DNA reads TGTGCCAGCAGCTTAGGTTTGCTAGCGGGAGACGAGCAGTTCTTC.

V usage is TRBV12-5 and J usage is TRBJ1-4; the D is unclear. The CDR3 length is 11 residues. The V end was cut by 6 bases, the J end by 5 bases, with 4 bases between. Per the germline V gene, CDR1 is LGHNT and CDR2 is FRNRAP. The CDR3 DNA sequence: TGTGCTAGTGGCCTGAATGAAAAACTGTTTTTT. The encoded protein is CASGLNEKLFF. Supplemented by reference TRBV12-5 and TRBJ1-4, the full variable domain reads DARVTQTPRHKVTEMGQEVTMRCQPILGHNTVFWYRQTMMQGLELLAYFRNRAPLDDSGMPKDRFSAEMPDATLATLKIQPSEPRDSAVYFCASGLNEKLFFGSGTQLSVL.

The V call is TRBV28, the J call TRBJ2-7; 8 nucleotides match TRBD1. The J segment lost 4 bases and the V segment lost 2 bases, leaving 16 bases of the junction unmatched. The CDR3 runs to 18 residues. Germline values: CDR1 MDHEN, CDR2 SYDVKM. CDR3 loop: CASSLTSVRQGRRYEQYF. The CDR3 nucleotides are TGTGCCAGCAGTTTAACGAGTGTCCGACAGGGGAGGAGATACGAGCAGTACTTC.

This chain links TRBV5-5 with TRBJ2-1; D perhaps matches TRBD1 (6 bases). Trimming removed 6 bases at V and 4 bases at J, with 11 bases between. The CDR3 is made up of 13 amino acids. Germline CDR1 reads SGHKS; CDR2 reads YYEKEE (reference sequence). The CDR3 DNA reads as TGTGCCAGCACCCTGACAGGTTACAATGAGCAGTTCTTC. Its protein is CASTLTGYNEQFF.

The rearrangement uses TRBV11-2 and TRBJ2-2; a weak D match, TRBD2 (5 bases). V lost 3 bases to trimming and J lost 6 bases, with 8 bases between them. Per the germline V gene, CDR1 is SGHAT and CDR2 is FQNNGV. The CDR3 extends over 13 amino acids. The CDR3 sequence: CASSFGVAGELFF. CDR3 coding DNA: TGTGCCAGCAGCTTCGGGGTTGCCGGGGAGCTGTTTTTT.